The 4 T cell receptor beta chains below come from one sample, sequenced in a study of immune evolution from preneoplasia to lung adenocarcinoma. Profiling relied on immunoSEQ multiplex PCR, and the TCRdb table lists in-frame clones only, not all of them. The data contain about 40,000 clones, roughly 74% of them seen just once; the ten biggest clones take up about 5.7%. Sequenced sample: FFPE invasive lung adenocarcinoma tissue. These receptors were taken from a person aged 55 to 70 with lung adenocarcinoma.

The J gene is TRBJ2-2, the V gene TRBV7-2; D remains ambiguous. V lost 5 bases and J 0 bases, leaving 7 bases between the germline ends. The germline CDR1 and CDR2 sequences are SGHTA and FQGNSA. This CDR3 has 14 amino acids. For the CDR3, the DNA is TGTGCCAGCAGCCGTGACACGAACACCGGGGAGCTGTTTTTT. Amino acid sequence: CASSRDTNTGELFF. Drawing the rest from reference TRBV7-2 and TRBJ2-2, the complete variable domain is GAGVSQSPSNKVTEKGKDVELRCDPISGHTALYWYRQSLGQGLEFLIYFQGNSAPDKSGLPSDRFSAERTGGSVSTLTIQRTQQEDSAVYLCASSRDTNTGELFFGEGSRLTVL.

This clone was counted a single time. The V gene is TRBV30, the J gene TRBJ2-5; D tentatively reads TRBD1 or TRBD2 (6 bases each). Germline-derived CDR1 and CDR2 are GTSNPN and SVGIG (reference sequence). The V and J ends lost 0 bases and 6 bases respectively, with 14 bases between them. The CDR3 is 14 residues long. The CDR3 DNA reads as TGTGCCTGGAGTGTAACCAGGGGAGGAAAGACCCAGTACTTC. This translates into CAWSVTRGGKTQYF.

The chain has TRBV19 and TRBJ2-4, with D unclear. V lost 6 bases and J lost 3, with 15 bases in between. Germline V gene data show CDR1 as LNHDA and CDR2 as SQIVND (reference sequence). The CDR3 extends over 15 amino acids. The CDR3 is CASRARIGGKNIQYF. CDR3 DNA: TGTGCCAGTAGGGCTCGGATTGGTGGCAAAAACATTCAGTACTTC.

This chain uses TRBV5-1 with TRBJ2-2; 7 bases fit TRBD1. The V gene's germline CDR1 is SGHRS and CDR2 YFSETQ. V was pared by 4 bases and J by 5 bases, with 14 bases of the junction left unmatched. This CDR3 comprises 17 residues. The CDR3 DNA reads TGCGCCAGCAGCGGAGGACCAGGGGGTGAGGGGACCGGGGAGCTGTTTTTT. It translates to CASSGGPGGEGTGELFF.